This T cell receptor beta chain was found in a study of beta chain features in type 1 diabetes. Study-level background: Cell yields, gender and age were similar in healthy donors and patients. Study observations and caveats: Cells expressing TCR highly could be over-represented by cDNA sequencing.

Looked up from germline, CDR1 is MNHEY and CDR2 is SVGAGI. This CDR3 has 12 residues. Trimming removed 5 bases from V and 4 bases from J, with 6 bases in between. What was sequenced were expressed TCRB transcripts, since all of the isolated RNA had been reverse transcribed. Some clones are missing from TCRdb's copy, which holds only in-frame ones; the method was immunoSEQ multiplex PCR. This table has around 320,000 clones, approximately 14% appearing once. This clone was found once. Its antigen is as yet unknown. Populations isolated by sorting all had purity greater than 98%. The sequence derives from a man younger than 40 in good health. The sequenced material came from central memory CD4+ T cells from blood. The V and J genes are TRBV6-5 and TRBJ2-1; D is undetermined. The CDR3 DNA is TGTGCCAGCAGTGTGAAATACAATGAGCAGTTCTTC. Translated, it gives CASSVKYNEQFF.